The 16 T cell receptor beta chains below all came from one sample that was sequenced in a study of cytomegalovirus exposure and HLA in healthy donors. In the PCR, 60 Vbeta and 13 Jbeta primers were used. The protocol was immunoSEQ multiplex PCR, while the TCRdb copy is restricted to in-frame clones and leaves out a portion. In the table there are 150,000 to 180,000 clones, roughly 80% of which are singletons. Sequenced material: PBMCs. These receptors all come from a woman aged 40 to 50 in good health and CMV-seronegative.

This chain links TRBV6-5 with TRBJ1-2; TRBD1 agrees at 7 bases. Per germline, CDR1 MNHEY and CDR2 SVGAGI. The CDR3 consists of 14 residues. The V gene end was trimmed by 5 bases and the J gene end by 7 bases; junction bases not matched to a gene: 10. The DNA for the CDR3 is TGTGCCAGCAGTGGCCTGACAGGGTTAGGTGGCTACACCTTC. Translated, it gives CASSGLTGLGGYTF.

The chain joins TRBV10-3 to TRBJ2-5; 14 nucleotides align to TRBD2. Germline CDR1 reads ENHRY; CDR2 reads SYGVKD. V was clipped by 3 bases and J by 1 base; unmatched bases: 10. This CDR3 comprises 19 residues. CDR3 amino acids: CAISDTGGLAGEPQETQYF. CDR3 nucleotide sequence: TGTGCCATCAGTGATACGGGGGGACTAGCGGGAGAGCCCCAAGAGACCCAGTACTTC.

CDR3 residues: CASSFDREAFF. The CDR3 DNA is TGCGCCAGCAGCTTCGACAGGGAAGCTTTCTTT. This sequence joins TRBV5-1 and TRBJ1-1, with D perhaps TRBD1 (6 bases). The CDR3 length is 11 residues. Trimming stripped 2 bases from V and 8 bases from J, with 7 bases between. The germline V gene encodes CDR1 SGHRS and CDR2 YFSETQ.

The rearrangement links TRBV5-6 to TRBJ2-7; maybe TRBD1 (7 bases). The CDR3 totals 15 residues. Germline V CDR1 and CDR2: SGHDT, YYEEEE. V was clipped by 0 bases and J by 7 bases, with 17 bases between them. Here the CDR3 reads CASSLVGGGPGEQYF. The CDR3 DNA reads TGTGCCAGCAGCTTGGTTGGAGGGGGCCCCGGGGAGCAGTACTTC.

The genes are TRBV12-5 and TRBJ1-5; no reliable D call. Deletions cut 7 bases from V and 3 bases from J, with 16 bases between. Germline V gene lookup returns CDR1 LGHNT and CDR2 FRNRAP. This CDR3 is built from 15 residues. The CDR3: CASAPTPYFNQPQHF. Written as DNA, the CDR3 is TGTGCTAGTGCTCCCACCCCTTACTTCAATCAGCCCCAGCATTTT.

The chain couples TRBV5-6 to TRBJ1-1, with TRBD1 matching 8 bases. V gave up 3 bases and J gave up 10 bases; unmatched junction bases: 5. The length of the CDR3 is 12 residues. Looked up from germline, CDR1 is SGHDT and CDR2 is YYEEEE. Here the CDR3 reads CASSSRTGLAFF. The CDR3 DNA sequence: TGTGCCAGCAGCTCCCGGACAGGGCTAGCTTTCTTT.

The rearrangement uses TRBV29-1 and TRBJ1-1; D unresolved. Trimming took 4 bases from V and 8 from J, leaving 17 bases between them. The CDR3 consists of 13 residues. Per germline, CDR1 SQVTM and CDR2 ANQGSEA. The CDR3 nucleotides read TGCAGCGTTGGGGTAGGGAGGATGGGGGAAGCTTTCTTT. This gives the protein CSVGVGRMGEAFF.

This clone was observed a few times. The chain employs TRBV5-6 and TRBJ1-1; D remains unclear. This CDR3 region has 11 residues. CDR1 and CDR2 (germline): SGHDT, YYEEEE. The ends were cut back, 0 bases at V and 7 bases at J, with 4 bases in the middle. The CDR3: CASSLGGEAFF. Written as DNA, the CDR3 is TGTGCCAGCAGCTTGGGAGGTGAAGCTTTCTTT.

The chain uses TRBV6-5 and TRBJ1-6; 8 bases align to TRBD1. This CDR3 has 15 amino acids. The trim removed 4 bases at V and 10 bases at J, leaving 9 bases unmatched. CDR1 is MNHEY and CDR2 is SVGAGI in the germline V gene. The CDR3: CASSSRDRQGSPLHF. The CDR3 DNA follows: TGTGCCAGCAGTTCCAGGGACAGGCAGGGATCACCCCTCCACTTT.

The CDR3 DNA reads TGTGCCAGCACTGGGGAGGGGGGGGTCAATCAAGCCCAGCATTTT. This gives the protein CASTGEGGVNQAQHF. The V gene is TRBV6-1, the J gene TRBJ1-5; a weak D match, TRBD1 (6 bases). V lost 7 bases and J 11 bases, leaving 24 bases between the germline ends. CDR1 and CDR2 (germline): MNHNS, SASEGT. The CDR3 runs to 15 residues.

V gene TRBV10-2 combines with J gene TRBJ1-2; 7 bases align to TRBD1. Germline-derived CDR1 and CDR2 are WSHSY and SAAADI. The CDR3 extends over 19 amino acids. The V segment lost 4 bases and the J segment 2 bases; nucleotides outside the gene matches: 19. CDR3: CASSALAGTELQGNYGYTF. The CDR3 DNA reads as TGCGCCAGCAGTGCGCTGGCCGGGACAGAGCTTCAGGGGAACTATGGCTACACCTTC.

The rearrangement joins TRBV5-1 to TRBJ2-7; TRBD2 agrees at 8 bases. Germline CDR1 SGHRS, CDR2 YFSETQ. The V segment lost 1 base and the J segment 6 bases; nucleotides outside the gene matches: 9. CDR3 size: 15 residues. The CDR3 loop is CASSLKASGLSEQYF. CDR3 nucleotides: TGCGCCAGCAGCTTGAAGGCTAGCGGGCTCTCCGAGCAGTACTTC.

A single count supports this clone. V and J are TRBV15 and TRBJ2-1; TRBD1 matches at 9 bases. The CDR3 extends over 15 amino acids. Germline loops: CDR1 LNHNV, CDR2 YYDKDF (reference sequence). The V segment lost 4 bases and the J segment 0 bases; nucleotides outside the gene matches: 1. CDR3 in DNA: TGTGCCACCAGCACGGACAGGGGCTCCTACAATGAGCAGTTCTTC. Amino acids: CATSTDRGSYNEQFF.

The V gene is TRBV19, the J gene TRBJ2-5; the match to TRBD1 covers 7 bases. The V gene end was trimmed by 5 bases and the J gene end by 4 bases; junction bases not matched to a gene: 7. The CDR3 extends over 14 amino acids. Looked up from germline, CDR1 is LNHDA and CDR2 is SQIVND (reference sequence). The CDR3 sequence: CASSDRAGGETQYF. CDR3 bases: TGTGCCAGTAGTGACAGGGCCGGCGGAGAGACCCAGTACTTC.

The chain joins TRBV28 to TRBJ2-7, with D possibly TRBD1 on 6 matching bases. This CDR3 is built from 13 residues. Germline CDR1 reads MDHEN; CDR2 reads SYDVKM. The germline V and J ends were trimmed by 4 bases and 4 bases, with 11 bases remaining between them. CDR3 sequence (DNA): TGTGCCAGCAGTTACCCTACAGGGTACGAGCAGTACTTC. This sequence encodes CASSYPTGYEQYF.

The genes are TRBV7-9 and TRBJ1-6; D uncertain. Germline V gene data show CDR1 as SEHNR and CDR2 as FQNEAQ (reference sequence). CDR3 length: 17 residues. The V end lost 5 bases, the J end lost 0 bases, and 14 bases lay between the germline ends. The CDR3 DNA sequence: TGTGCCAGCAGCCCCACGGACGGGAGCTCCTATAATTCACCCCTCCACTTT. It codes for CASSPTDGSSYNSPLHF. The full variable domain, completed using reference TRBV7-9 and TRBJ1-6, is DTGVSQNPRHKITKRGQNVTFRCDPISEHNRLYWYRQTLGQGPEFLTYFQNEAQLEKSRLLSDRFSAERPKGSFSTLEIQRTEQGDSAMYLCASSPTDGSSYNSPLHFGNGTRLTVT.